This T cell receptor (beta chain) came from a study of CD8+ T cells in alopecia areata. The wider study: Those treated were given oral tofacitinib at 5 to 10 mg twice daily. Study observations and caveats: Alopecia totalis/universalis scalp especially showed more expanded CD8+ clones than normal scalp.

Isolated RNA was reverse transcribed into cDNA used as the sequencing template. Repertoires were generated with immunoSEQ multiplex PCR, while TCRdb's copy carries only in-frame clones and drops some. Among about 210,000 clones listed, around three fifths were seen once. CDR3 length: 15 amino acids. In germline, CDR1 is GTSNPN, CDR2 SVGIG (reference sequence). Unmatched junction bases numbered 10, after V lost 5 bases and J lost 7 bases. Treatment indicated: oral pan-JAK inhibitor, 5-10 mg twice daily. Individuals with alopecia areata gave both lesional scalp punch biopsies and peripheral blood for collection. On this clone: Its specificity is unknown.

The sample was CD4+ T cells sorted from blood, taken at week 4, from a patient treated with tofacitinib. The receptor was isolated from a human donor with alopecia areata. V is TRBV30 and J is TRBJ1-5; 11 bases map to TRBD1. The CDR3 loop reads CAWASRTGGRQPQHF. Here the CDR3 DNA reads TGTGCCTGGGCCTCCCGGACAGGGGGCCGGCAGCCCCAGCATTTT.